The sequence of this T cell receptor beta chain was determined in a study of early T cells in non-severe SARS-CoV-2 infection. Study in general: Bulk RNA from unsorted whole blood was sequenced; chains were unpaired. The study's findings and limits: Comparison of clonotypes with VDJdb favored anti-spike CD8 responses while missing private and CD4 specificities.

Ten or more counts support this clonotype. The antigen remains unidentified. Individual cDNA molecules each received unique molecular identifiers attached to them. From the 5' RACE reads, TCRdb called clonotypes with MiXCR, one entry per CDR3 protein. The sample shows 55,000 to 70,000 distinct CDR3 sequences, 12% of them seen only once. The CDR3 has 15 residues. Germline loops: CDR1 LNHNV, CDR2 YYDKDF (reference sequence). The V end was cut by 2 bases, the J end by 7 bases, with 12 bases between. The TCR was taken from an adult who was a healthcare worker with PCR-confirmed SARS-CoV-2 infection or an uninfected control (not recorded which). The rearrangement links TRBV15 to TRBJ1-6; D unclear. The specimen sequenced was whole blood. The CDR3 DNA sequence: TGTGCCACCAGCAGACCGGACGGCTCAAATTCACCCCTCCACTTT. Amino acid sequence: CATSRPDGSNSPLHF. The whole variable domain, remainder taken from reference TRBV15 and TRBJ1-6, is DAMVIQNPRYQVTQFGKPVTLSCSQTLNHNVMYWYQQKSSQAPKLLFHYYDKDFNNEADTPDNFQSRRPNTSFCFLDIRSPGLGDTAMYLCATSRPDGSNSPLHFGNGTRLTVT.